One sample yielded the 9 T cell receptor beta chains listed below, sequenced in a study of identical twins. TCRdb redid the calling of the 5' RACE reads with MiXCR, one entry per CDR3 protein. The sample consists of fewer than 550,000 distinct CDR3 sequences, approximately 15% of them appearing once. These data were likewise used in another study, on yellow fever vaccine responses in identical twins.

The sequencing input was CD4+ T cells sorted from blood. These receptors all come from a young woman in good health.

The genes are TRBV5-8 and TRBJ2-3; 12 bases agree with TRBD2. The CDR3 is 17 amino acids. Germline assignment: CDR1 SGHTS and CDR2 YDEGEE. Unmatched junction bases numbered 7, after V lost 0 bases and J lost 5 bases. CDR3 sequence: CASSLASGRALVDTQYF. CDR3 DNA sequence: TGTGCCAGCAGCTTGGCTAGCGGGAGGGCCCTAGTAGATACGCAGTATTTT.

The V call is TRBV20-1, the J call TRBJ2-1; TRBD2 might be the D (7 bases). This CDR3 contains 15 residues. CDR1 and CDR2 (germline): DFQATT, SNEGSKA (reference sequence). The V and J ends lost 4 bases and 6 bases respectively, with 19 bases between them. The CDR3 here is CSAIEWGRGVNEQFF. The CDR3 nucleotides are TGCAGTGCTATAGAATGGGGGAGGGGGGTCAATGAGCAGTTCTTC.

This clonotype was counted only a few times. The chain is built from TRBV19 and TRBJ2-7; D remains ambiguous. The germline CDR1 and CDR2 sequences are LNHDA and SQIVND (reference sequence). V lost 3 bases to trimming and J lost 3 bases, with 0 bases between them. CDR3 length: 10 amino acids. The CDR3 is CASSIYEQYF. The CDR3, as DNA: TGTGCCAGTAGTATCTACGAGCAGTACTTC.

There are many counts of this clonotype. CDR3 loop: CASSKHADNEQFF. DNA for the CDR3: TGTGCCAGCAGTAAACATGCGGACAATGAGCAGTTCTTC. This rearrangement joins TRBV27 to TRBJ2-1; D remains unclear. The germline V gene encodes CDR1 MNHEY and CDR2 SMNVEV (reference sequence). This CDR3 spans 13 amino acids. V lost 5 bases, J lost 5 bases, and 10 bases lay in between.

This clonotype was counted only a few times. The chain recombines TRBV6-5 with TRBJ2-1; the match to TRBD2 covers 9 bases. The CDR3 contains 16 residues. Trimming took 2 bases from V and 8 from J; bases not matched to a gene: 10. The V gene's germline CDR1 is MNHEY and CDR2 SVGAGI. The CDR3 spells CASSYIGGRAEHEQFF. CDR3 DNA: TGTGCCAGCAGTTACATAGGCGGGAGGGCCGAGCATGAGCAGTTCTTC.

This clonotype was observed a handful of times. V is TRBV7-2 and J is TRBJ2-1; D not certain. The CDR3 totals 14 residues. CDR1 is SGHTA, CDR2 FQGNSA, per germline. Trimming cost V 5 bases and J 4 bases, with 12 bases left between them. Written as DNA, the CDR3 is TGTGCCAGCAGCCCAGCTATTGGGTACAATGAGCAGTTCTTC. It translates to CASSPAIGYNEQFF.

The CDR3 DNA sequence: TGTGCCAGCAGTTTATCAATGGGCGGAACCGGGGAGCTGTTTTTT. Translated: CASSLSMGGTGELFF. The chain combines TRBV28 with TRBJ2-2; D remains ambiguous. CDR1 MDHEN and CDR2 SYDVKM come from the germline V gene. V gave up 1 base and J gave up 5 bases, with 11 bases separating them. The CDR3 extends over 15 amino acids.

The V call is TRBV28, the J call TRBJ2-1; 8 nucleotides line up with TRBD2. Germline V lookup: CDR1 MDHEN, CDR2 SYDVKM. The junction had 5 bases not matched to a gene; V was cut back by 2 bases and J by 8 bases. The length of the CDR3 is 14 residues. The CDR3 coding sequence is TGTGCCAGCAGTTTACGGAGCGGGGGTGATGAGCAGTTCTTC. Amino acid sequence: CASSLRSGGDEQFF.

The chain is built from TRBV15 and TRBJ2-7, with D maybe TRBD2 (6 bases). V shed 1 base and J shed 4 bases, with 14 bases lying between them. The CDR3 spans 15 residues. From germline, CDR1 is LNHNV and CDR2 YYDKDF (reference sequence). CDR3 amino acids: CATSRGSGSRYEQYF. The CDR3 DNA reads as TGTGCCACCAGCAGAGGCTCCGGGAGTCGTTACGAGCAGTACTTC.